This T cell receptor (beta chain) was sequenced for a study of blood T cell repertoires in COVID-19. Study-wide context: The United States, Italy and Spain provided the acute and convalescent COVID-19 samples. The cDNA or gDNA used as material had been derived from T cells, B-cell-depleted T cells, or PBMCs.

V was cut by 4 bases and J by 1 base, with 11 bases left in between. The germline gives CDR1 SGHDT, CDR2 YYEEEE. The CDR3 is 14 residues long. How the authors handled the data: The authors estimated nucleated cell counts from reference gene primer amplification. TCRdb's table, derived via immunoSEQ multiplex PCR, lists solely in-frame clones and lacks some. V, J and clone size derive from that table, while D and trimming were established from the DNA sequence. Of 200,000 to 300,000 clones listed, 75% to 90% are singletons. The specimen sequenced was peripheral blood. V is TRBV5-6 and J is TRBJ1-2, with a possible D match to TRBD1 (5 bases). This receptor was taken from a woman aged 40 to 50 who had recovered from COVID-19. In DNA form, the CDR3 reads TGTGCCAGCAGCCCACCAGGGCATAACTATGGCTACACCTTC. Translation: CASSPPGHNYGYTF.